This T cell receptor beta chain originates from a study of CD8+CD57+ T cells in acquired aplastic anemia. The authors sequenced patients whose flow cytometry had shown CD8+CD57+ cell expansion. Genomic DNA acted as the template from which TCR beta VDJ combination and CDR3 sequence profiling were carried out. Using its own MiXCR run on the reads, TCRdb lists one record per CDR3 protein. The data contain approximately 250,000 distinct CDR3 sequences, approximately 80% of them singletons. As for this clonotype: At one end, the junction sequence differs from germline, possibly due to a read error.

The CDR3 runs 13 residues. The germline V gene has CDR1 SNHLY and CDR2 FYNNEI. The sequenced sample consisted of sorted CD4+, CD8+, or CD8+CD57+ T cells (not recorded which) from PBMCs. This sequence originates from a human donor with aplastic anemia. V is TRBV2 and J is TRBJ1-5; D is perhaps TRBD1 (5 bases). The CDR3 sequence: CASSDAGTQAQYF. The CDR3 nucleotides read TGTGCCAGCAGTGATGCAGGGACCCAGGCCCAGTATTTC.